These 23 T cell receptor beta chains were sequenced from one sample in a study of cytomegalovirus exposure and HLA in healthy donors. The PCR employed 60 Vbeta primers together with 13 Jbeta primers. Clones were read by immunoSEQ multiplex PCR, and TCRdb kept only the in-frame ones, dropping some. This repertoire shows 160,000 or so clones, 70% to 80% found once; its top ten account for about 4.5%. Material: PBMCs. These TCRs come from a man aged 40-50 years in good health and CMV-seronegative.

This clone has only a few counts. The CDR3 region is CASSHGGALKDTQYF. CDR3 DNA: TGTGCCAGCAGTCACGGGGGGGCCCTCAAAGATACGCAGTATTTT. The chain uses TRBV27 and TRBJ2-3; 8 nucleotides align to TRBD2. The CDR3 totals 15 residues. The germline CDR1 and CDR2 sequences are MNHEY and SMNVEV (reference sequence). V lost 5 bases to trimming and J lost 5 bases; unmatched junction nucleotides: 9.

Here the CDR3 DNA reads TGTGCCAGCAGTAACAAGGGCCAGGGGGTGCAAGAGACCCAGTACTTC. This encodes CASSNKGQGVQETQYF. The chain combines TRBV21-1 with TRBJ2-5; TRBD1 was called by the table and not checked on the DNA. TRBV21-1 is marked as a pseudogene. The CDR3 runs to 16 residues.

The chain has TRBV30 and TRBJ2-5; TRBD2 is a possible D gene (7 bases). V was pared by 2 bases and J by 4 bases, with 20 bases between. CDR1 GTSNPN and CDR2 SVGIG come from the germline V gene (reference sequence). The CDR3 sequence is 16 residues long. In nucleotides, the CDR3 is TGTGCCTGGAGTCGTATTAGGGGGGGGCTGATAGAGACCCAGTACTTC. Protein: CAWSRIRGGLIETQYF.

This rearrangement joins TRBV9 to TRBJ2-7; D uncertain. The CDR3 is 13 residues long. CDR1 and CDR2 (germline): SGDLS, YYNGEE. With 4 bases removed from V and 3 bases from J, the gap between germline ends came to 11 bases. The chain's CDR3 is CASSPRSSYEQYF. The CDR3 coding sequence is TGTGCCAGCAGCCCCCGGTCGAGCTACGAGCAGTACTTC.

The V and J genes are TRBV9 and TRBJ2-5; 9 bases map to TRBD1. CDR1 is SGDLS, CDR2 YYNGEE, per germline. J lost 5 bases, V lost 4 bases, and 9 bases had no gene match. This CDR3 is built from 15 residues. The CDR3 sequence is CASSLNRGLRETQYF. The CDR3 bases are TGTGCCAGCAGCTTGAACAGGGGGCTACGGGAGACCCAGTACTTC.

The chain is built from TRBV4-1 and TRBJ2-7, with 13 positions matching TRBD2. This CDR3 has 15 amino acids. The V and J ends lost 8 bases and 2 bases, in that order; junction bases with no gene match: 6. The germline CDR1 and CDR2 sequences are MGHRA and YSYEKL. CDR3 in DNA: TGCGCCAGCGGACCCGGGACTAGCGGGACCTACGAGCAGTACTTC. The encoded protein is CASGPGTSGTYEQYF.

The V call is TRBV19, the J call TRBJ2-5, with 7 bases fitting TRBD2. The ends lost 5 bases at V and 7 bases at J; junction bases unmatched: 7. Germline V gives CDR1 LNHDA, CDR2 SQIVND (reference sequence). The CDR3 spans 13 residues. The CDR3 DNA reads as TGTGCCAGTAGTGTGAGCGGGGCAGGGACCCAGTACTTC. Protein sequence: CASSVSGAGTQYF.

This clone was picked up a small number of times. The rearrangement joins TRBV2 to TRBJ2-1, with D possibly being TRBD2 (6 bases). Between the trimmed V and J ends, which lost 2 bases and 9 bases, there was a span of 14 bases. Germline CDR1 and CDR2: SNHLY and FYNNEI. The CDR3 is made up of 14 amino acids. DNA of the CDR3: TGTGCCAGCAGTGAATCCAGGCCCGGGGGTGAGCAGTTCTTC. The encoded protein is CASSESRPGGEQFF.

This clone was observed a handful of times. The chain carries TRBV6-1 and TRBJ2-2, with D perhaps matching TRBD2 (6 bases). V was pared by 8 bases and J by 7 bases, with 14 bases between. The length of the CDR3 is 13 residues. Germline V gene sequence: CDR1 MNHNS, CDR2 SASEGT. Written as DNA, the CDR3 is TGTGCCAGCTCATCGGGGGTGGGCGGGGAGCTGTTTTTT. Amino acids: CASSSGVGGELFF.

There are a few counts of this clone. This rearrangement joins TRBV11-2 to TRBJ2-7; 12 nucleotides line up with TRBD1. The CDR3 is 15 amino acids. The V segment lost 5 bases and the J segment 6 bases; nucleotides outside the gene matches: 8. Germline V gives CDR1 SGHAT, CDR2 FQNNGV. CDR3 in amino acids: CASSTPGTGGLEQYF. The CDR3 nucleotides read TGTGCCAGCAGCACCCCCGGGACAGGGGGCCTCGAGCAGTACTTC.

The V call is TRBV2, the J call TRBJ1-5; 9 bases line up with TRBD1. This CDR3 contains 15 residues. The V gene's germline CDR1 is SNHLY and CDR2 FYNNEI. V trimming: 6 bases; J trimming: 0 bases; junction bases outside the gene matches: 3. CDR3 protein: CASRGTGYSNQPQHF. The CDR3 DNA is TGTGCCAGCAGGGGGACAGGGTATAGCAATCAGCCCCAGCATTTT.

V usage is TRBV6-5 and J usage is TRBJ1-1, with TRBD1 matching 7 bases. The CDR3 is 15 amino acids. Germline V lookup: CDR1 MNHEY, CDR2 SVGAGI. After removal of 5 bases from V and 7 bases from J, the junction contained 13 bases not matched to a gene. As DNA, the CDR3 is TGTGCCAGCAGTCCCTCAATAATAGGGGGCTTTGAAGCTTTCTTT. Residues: CASSPSIIGGFEAFF.

CDR3 sequence reads: CASKVGTGDGYTF. In DNA, the CDR3 is TGTGCCAGTAAAGTGGGGACAGGGGATGGCTACACCTTC. V and J are TRBV19 and TRBJ1-2; 10 positions match TRBD1. Germline-derived CDR1 and CDR2 are LNHDA and SQIVND (reference sequence). Trimming at V came to 7 bases and at J to 6 bases, leaving 5 bases not matched to a gene. This CDR3 is built from 13 residues.

This clone came up once. This rearrangement joins TRBV9 to TRBJ2-1, with D unresolved. CDR1 SGDLS and CDR2 YYNGEE come from the germline V gene. V gave up 0 bases and J gave up 0 bases, with 7 bases separating them. CDR3 size: 15 residues. CDR3 DNA sequence: TGTGCCAGCAGCGTAGTTGCGGCCTCCTACAATGAGCAGTTCTTC. Its protein is CASSVVAASYNEQFF.

The chain couples TRBV12-5 to TRBJ2-1; TRBD1 is a possible D gene (6 bases). V lost 5 bases to trimming and J lost 6 bases, with 11 bases between them. This CDR3 comprises 13 residues. CDR1 and CDR2 from the germline V gene are LGHNT and FRNRAP. The CDR3 here is CASGTGQSNEQFF. The CDR3 DNA reads TGTGCTAGTGGTACGGGACAAAGCAATGAGCAGTTCTTC.

This clone appeared once. The chain's CDR3 is CASSFLTDTQYF. The CDR3, as DNA: TGTGCCAGCAGCTTCCTCACAGATACGCAGTATTTT. V and J are TRBV7-9 and TRBJ2-3; D gene uncertain. The germline gives CDR1 SEHNR, CDR2 FQNEAQ (reference sequence). This CDR3 is 12 amino acids long. V lost 3 bases and J lost 2, with 3 bases in between. Using reference TRBV7-9 and TRBJ2-3 for the parts outside the CDR3, the full variable domain is DTGVSQNPRHKITKRGQNVTFRCDPISEHNRLYWYRQTLGQGPEFLTYFQNEAQLEKSRLLSDRFSAERPKGSFSTLEIQRTEQGDSAMYLCASSFLTDTQYFGPGTRLTVL.

This clone was observed a few times. The chain couples TRBV28 to TRBJ1-6; TRBD1 agrees at 7 bases. This CDR3 contains 15 residues. J lost 7 bases, V lost 5 bases, and 8 bases had no gene match. Germline CDR1 is MDHEN and CDR2 is SYDVKM. Here the CDR3 reads CASSRQGFGNSPLHF. As DNA, the CDR3 is TGTGCCAGCAGTAGACAGGGATTCGGCAATTCACCCCTCCACTTT.

The genes are TRBV7-8 and TRBJ1-2; D not resolved. V shed 2 bases and J shed 7 bases, with 11 bases lying between them. This CDR3 is 13 amino acids long. Germline V gives CDR1 SGHVS, CDR2 FQNEAQ. CDR3 sequence reads: CASSLTPIGGYTF. The CDR3 DNA follows: TGTGCCAGCAGCTTAACCCCGATCGGTGGCTACACCTTC.

The V and J genes are TRBV11-2 and TRBJ2-2, with D maybe TRBD2 (6 bases). The germline V gene has CDR1 SGHAT and CDR2 FQNNGV. The CDR3 is 14 amino acids. Trimming cost V 5 bases and J 1 base, with 8 bases left between them. CDR3 sequence: CASSRRGNTGELFF. The CDR3 nucleotides read TGTGCCAGCAGCCGGCGGGGGAACACCGGGGAGCTGTTTTTT.

This chain uses TRBV28 with TRBJ1-1; D unclear. The CDR3 length is 10 residues. The germline gives CDR1 MDHEN, CDR2 SYDVKM. V lost 4 bases and J 9 bases, leaving 6 bases between the germline ends. The CDR3 sequence is CASSSRKAFF. The CDR3 DNA reads as TGTGCCAGCAGTTCGCGAAAAGCTTTCTTT.

The rearrangement uses TRBV14 and TRBJ2-1; no firm D call. Looked up from germline, CDR1 is SGHDN and CDR2 is FVKESK. The CDR3 consists of 15 residues. V was shortened by 2 bases and J by 1 base, with 9 bases between the two germline ends. CDR3 DNA: TGTGCCAGCAGCCAACCCATCAGTTCCTACAATGAGCAGTTCTTC. Translating it yields CASSQPISSYNEQFF.

The CDR3: CASSQGSGGASSYEQYF. The CDR3 DNA reads TGCGCCAGCAGCCAGGGTAGCGGGGGGGCAAGCTCCTACGAGCAGTACTTC. The chain is built from TRBV4-1 and TRBJ2-7; TRBD2 matches 11 bases. The CDR3 length is 17 residues. Germline values: CDR1 MGHRA, CDR2 YSYEKL. V gave up 3 bases and J gave up 0 bases; unmatched junction bases: 7.

The V and J genes are TRBV27 and TRBJ1-1; D is perhaps TRBD1 (6 bases). The CDR3 has 16 residues. Germline CDR1 is MNHEY and CDR2 is SMNVEV (reference sequence). V lost 4 bases to trimming and J lost 11 bases, with 26 bases between them. The CDR3 here is CASSYTTGRGPSRAFF. CDR3 nucleotide sequence: TGTGCCAGCAGTTACACTACGGGCAGGGGACCCTCGCGGGCTTTCTTT.